The 21 T cell receptor beta chains below were found in one sample sequenced in a study of Graves' ophthalmopathy and Graves' hyperthyroidism listed by TCRdb under 2018. Sequenced on an Illumina HiSeq 2000. For repertoire sequencing, TCR beta CDR3 regions were amplified from RNA transcripts. HTBI primers and the Qiagen OneStep RT-PCR kit were used in a first-round RT-PCR, which was followed by a second-round multiplex PCR, size selection and purification. TCRdb took the public reads, trimmed them with fastp at Q25, ran MiXCR for clone calling and kept in-frame beta chains. Each entry merges the rows of one CDR3 protein and shows their most common DNA and genes. The sample records 40,000 to 45,000 distinct CDR3 sequences, roughly half of which are singletons. The ten largest account for 18% of the sample. The specimen sequenced was peripheral blood. The receptors here all came from an adult man with Graves' ophthalmopathy.

With regard to this clonotype: This CDR3 is missing its conserved last phenylalanine or tryptophan, likely due to a read error. This chain joins TRBV12-3 or TRBV12-4 and TRBJ1-2; D is unresolved. There are 16 residues in the CDR3. The CDR3 sequence is CASSLALQAANYDYTL. CDR3 in DNA: TGTGCCAGCAGTTTAGCGCTTCAGGCTGCTAACTATGACTACACCTTG.

This clonotype was recorded once. A much larger clone lies a single base off, so this may be a read error. This chain joins TRBV6-6 and TRBJ2-4; 8 bases fit TRBD1. The CDR3 has 13 residues. CDR1 and CDR2 (germline): MNHNY, SVGAGI (reference sequence). The CDR3 bases are TGTGCCAGCAGGGACAGGGCCAGAAACATTCAGTACTTC. The encoded protein is CASRDRARNIQYF.

This clonotype showed up many times. J is TRBJ2-5 and V is TRBV12-3 or TRBV12-4, with 8 bases lining up with TRBD2. With 0 bases clipped from V and 6 bases from J, the junction kept 3 bases outside the gene matches. The CDR3 spans 14 residues. The CDR3 DNA sequence: TGTGCCAGCAGTTTAGCGACTAGCGAGCAGACCCAGTACTTC. It specifies CASSLATSEQTQYF.

Concerning this clonotype itself: This clone may be a read error of a much larger clone one base away. The chain recombines TRBV28 with TRBJ2-3; TRBD2 agrees at 11 bases. V lost 2 bases and J lost 8; bases outside the gene matches: 6. Germline CDR1 and CDR2: MDHEN and SYDVKM. The CDR3 covers 15 residues. The DNA of the CDR3 is TGTGCCAGCAGTTTAGGGCTAGCGGGAGGTTGTACGCAGTATTTT. Protein sequence: CASSLGLAGGCTQYF. Complete variable domain (other parts from reference TRBV28 and TRBJ2-3): DVKVTQSSRYLVKRTGEKVFLECVQDMDHENMFWYRQDPGLGLRLIYFSYDVKMKEKGDIPEGYSVSREKKERFSLILESASTNQTSMYLCASSLGLAGGCTQYFGPGTRLTVL.

Ten or more counts support this clonotype. The chain couples TRBV5-1 to TRBJ2-5, with D uncertain. CDR3 size: 14 residues. Germline V gene lookup returns CDR1 SGHRS and CDR2 YFSETQ. V gave up 4 bases and J gave up 1 base, with 11 bases separating them. The DNA for the CDR3 is TGCGCCAGCAGCCTCCGGGCAGCCCAAGAGACCCAGTACTTC. Its protein product is CASSLRAAQETQYF.

For this clonotype: Possible read error: a much larger clone is one base away. V is TRBV5-6 and J is TRBJ1-2; maybe TRBD1 (6 bases). V was clipped by 1 base and J by 8 bases, with 21 bases between them. The CDR3 has 16 residues. CDR1 SGHDT and CDR2 YYEEEE come from the germline V gene. The CDR3 protein is CASSLQENRDPWGYTF. The CDR3 DNA sequence: TGTGCCAGCAGCTTGCAAGAAAACAGGGATCCATGGGGCTACACCTTC.

This clonotype was seen only a few times. V usage is TRBV20-1 and J usage is TRBJ1-6; no clear D. The germline V gene encodes CDR1 DFQATT and CDR2 SNEGSKA (reference sequence). The V gene lost 2 bases and the J gene lost 10 bases, with 12 bases spanning the gap. This CDR3 contains 13 residues. CDR3 sequence reads: CSARRYQRSPLHF. The CDR3 DNA is TGCAGTGCTAGACGTTACCAGCGGTCACCCCTCCACTTT.

Regarding this clonotype: Given the absence of the conserved phenylalanine or tryptophan at the CDR3 end, a read error is likely. V is TRBV9 and J is TRBJ2-6, with 8 bases identical to TRBD2. This CDR3 contains 18 residues. J lost 2 bases, V lost 0 bases, and 7 bases had no gene match. Germline V gene data show CDR1 as SGDLS and CDR2 as YYNGEE. The CDR3 DNA reads as TGTGCCAGCAGCGTAGCGTCTAGCGGGCCTACTGGGGCCAACGTCCTGACTCAC. Protein sequence: CASSVASSGPTGANVLTH.

This clonotype came up a few times. A much larger clone lies a single base off, so this may be a read error. The chain carries TRBV15 and TRBJ2-4; D remains ambiguous. Germline V gene sequence: CDR1 LNHNV, CDR2 YYDKDF (reference sequence). The CDR3 has 11 residues. The CDR3 here is CATSRENIKYF. CDR3 DNA: TGTGCCACCAGCAGAGAAAACATTAAGTACTTC.

Turning to this clonotype: No conserved phenylalanine or tryptophan ends this CDR3, so it is likely a read error. The DNA is left out, because the CDR3 cannot be placed on it with certainty; the CDR3 is given as TCRdb lists it. The CDR3 here is CATSGKDR. This sequence joins TRBV24-1 and TRBJ2-5; no DNA check was done on the table's D call, TRBD1. Germline V gene lookup returns CDR1 KGHDR and CDR2 SFDVKD. Inclusive of both ends, the CDR3 amounts to 8 amino acids.

This clonotype was detected ten times or more. The V call is TRBV6-1, the J call TRBJ2-7; D perhaps matches TRBD2 (6 bases). Trimming took off 2 bases at V and 2 bases at J, with 13 bases between the two ends. CDR1 and CDR2 (germline): MNHNS, SASEGT. This CDR3 is 15 amino acids long. DNA of the CDR3: TGTGCCAGCAGTGAAATGTTCGGGGGTCCCTACGAGCAGTACGTC. Protein product: CASSEMFGGPYEQYV.

About this clonotype: One end of the junction does not line up with germline, which may come from a read error. This chain joins TRBV13 and TRBJ2-1; 7 bases are shared with TRBD2. The germline gives CDR1 PRHDT, CDR2 FYEKMQ (reference sequence). This CDR3 is built from 16 residues. CDR3 DNA: TGTTCCAGCAGCTTAGGCCTCAGCGGGAAGTACGATGAGCAGTTCTTC. It is translated as CSSSLGLSGKYDEQFF.

This clonotype was recorded many times. The rearrangement uses TRBV12-5 and TRBJ2-4; possible D gene TRBD2, 5 bases. Germline V lookup: CDR1 LGHNT, CDR2 FRNRAP. Between the trimmed V and J ends, which lost 0 bases and 6 bases, there was a span of 21 bases. The CDR3 has 18 amino acids. CDR3 region: CASGLVPSLGWEPNIQYF. CDR3 nucleotides: TGTGCTAGTGGTTTGGTACCCAGCTTGGGGTGGGAGCCAAACATTCAGTACTTC.

This clonotype was found many times. The J gene is TRBJ2-7, the V gene TRBV13; 12 bases are shared with TRBD1. The germline V gene encodes CDR1 PRHDT and CDR2 FYEKMQ (reference sequence). The trim removed 7 bases at V and 7 bases at J, leaving 5 bases unmatched. This CDR3 has 13 residues. Written as DNA, the CDR3 is TGTGCCAGCAAGGGACAGGGGGCTGGGGAGCAGTACTTC. As protein: CASKGQGAGEQYF.

Notes on this clonotype: A read error may account for a junction end that differs from germline. The chain uses TRBV20-1 and TRBJ1-6; weak D call: TRBD1 (5 bases). This CDR3 comprises 11 residues. The germline V gene encodes CDR1 DFQATT and CDR2 SNEGSKA (reference sequence). The CDR3 loop is CSAASSGGSVF. In DNA, the CDR3 is TGCAGTGCGGCAAGTAGCGGGGGGTCCGTATTT.

The chain carries TRBV6-5 and TRBJ1-4; 7 nucleotides align to TRBD1. V was pared by 5 bases and J by 1 base, with 4 bases of the junction left unmatched. CDR3 length: 15 residues. Per germline, CDR1 MNHEY and CDR2 SVGAGI. Here the CDR3 DNA reads TGTGCCAGCAGTCCAGGGGGAAGAACTAATGAAAAACTGTTTTTT. It encodes CASSPGGRTNEKLFF.

This clonotype was counted a few times. The CDR3 reads CASSPGTSGKDNEQFF. DNA of the CDR3: TGTGCCAGCAGTCCGGGGACTAGCGGGAAGGACAATGAGCAGTTCTTC. This chain joins TRBV25-1 and TRBJ2-1, with 13 bases fitting TRBD2. The junction had 6 bases not matched to a gene; V was cut back by 5 bases and J by 5 bases. This CDR3 comprises 16 residues. Germline V gene sequence: CDR1 MGHDK, CDR2 SYGVNS. The variable domain in full, completed from reference TRBV25-1 and TRBJ2-1, reads EADIYQTPRYLVIGTGKKITLECSQTMGHDKMYWYQQDPGMELHLIHYSYGVNSTEKGDLSSESTVSRIRTEHFPLTLESARPSHTSQYLCASSPGTSGKDNEQFFGPGTRLTVL.

The chain links TRBV7-6 to TRBJ2-7; a possible D gene is TRBD1 (6 bases). Trimming took 1 base from V and 2 from J, leaving 12 bases between them. The CDR3 extends over 15 amino acids. Per the germline V gene, CDR1 is SGHVS and CDR2 is FNYEAQ. The CDR3 is CASSLGGQGTYEQYF. As DNA, the CDR3 is TGTGCCAGCAGCTTAGGGGGGCAGGGGACCTACGAGCAGTACTTC.

This clonotype was counted at least ten times. This rearrangement joins TRBV5-1 to TRBJ2-3, with no clear D. CDR1 and CDR2 from the germline V gene are SGHRS and YFSETQ. The V end was cut by 1 base, the J end by 1 base, with 16 bases between. This CDR3 is built from 17 residues. The CDR3 spells CASSLSSATRGTDTQYF. For the CDR3, the DNA is TGCGCCAGCAGCTTGAGCTCGGCTACTCGCGGCACAGATACGCAGTATTTT.

Only one count was recorded for this clonotype. The chain is built from TRBV6-5 and TRBJ2-7; D unresolved. Per germline, CDR1 MNHEY and CDR2 SVGAGI. The CDR3 is made up of 15 amino acids. The CDR3 reads CASSHSTRKTCEQYV. In nucleotides, the CDR3 is TGTGCCAGCAGTCACTCGACCAGGAAGACCTGCGAGCAGTACGTC.

This clonotype was seen many times. The rearrangement joins TRBV9 to TRBJ2-5, with a tentative D call TRBD1 (6 bases). Trimming removed 0 bases from V and 2 bases from J, with 11 bases in between. CDR3 length: 15 amino acids. CDR1 is SGDLS and CDR2 is YYNGEE in the germline V gene. For the CDR3, the DNA is TGTGCCAGCAGCGTAGGGCAGGGGCGGCAAGAGACCCAGTACTTC. Protein sequence: CASSVGQGRQETQYF.